The clone carrying this T cell receptor beta chain occurred a few times. The data were obtained in a study of human T cells and chemical hapten exposure. CDR1 and CDR2 (germline): SGHTA, FQGNSA. CDR3 length equals 16 residues. The junction had 9 bases not matched to a gene; V was cut back by 5 bases and J by 2 bases. MiXCR was run by TCRdb on the RACE reads, yielding one entry per CDR3 protein. Of around 120,000 distinct CDR3 sequences in the sample, approximately 13% are singletons; the top ten hold less than 0.95%. Specified time point: patch test 1, 2 weeks after DPC sensitization. The treatment was: therapeutic diphenylcyclopropenone sensitization with weekly scalp DPC. Unfractionated whole blood was the source from which total RNA was extracted.

The chain joins TRBV7-2 to TRBJ1-5; 7 bases map to TRBD1. This TCR was recovered from a man between 18 and 29 years old with alopecia areata. Some clones in this sample may be carry-over from other donors' samples. Here the sequenced sample was whole blood, taken in connection with sensitization to the hapten diphenylcyclopropenone (DPC). The CDR3 protein is CASSPETGKGNQPQHF. For the CDR3, the DNA is TGTGCCAGCAGCCCCGAGACAGGGAAGGGCAATCAGCCCCAGCATTTT.